This T cell receptor (beta chain) is drawn from a study of vaccination effects on CD4 cells after COVID-19. The protocol was immunoSEQ multiplex PCR, while the TCRdb copy is restricted to in-frame clones and leaves out a portion. The table records under 25,000 clones, approximately 73% of them present only once. Viral peptide pools were used in the ViraFEST assay to expand antigen-specific CD4+ T cells, and sequencing came afterward. Isolation of CD4+ T cells took place after approximately 10 days of culture. Convalescent patients had PCR-confirmed SARS-CoV-2 infection between March and December 2020. As concerns this clone: Its antigen is not known.

The origin of this receptor is a human donor who had a prior SARS-CoV-2 infection. This sample comprised CD4+ T cells from PBMCs cultured with a peptide pool, obtained before COVID-19 vaccination.

CDR3 coding DNA: TGTGCCAGCAGCGATGGTGGGGGGTCCTATAATTCACCCCTCCACTTT. Translated, it gives CASSDGGGSYNSPLHF. This chain connects TRBV5-4 to TRBJ1-6; tentatively, D is TRBD1 (5 bases). This CDR3 is 16 amino acids long. The germline V gene has CDR1 SGHNT and CDR2 YYREEE (reference sequence). The ends were cut back, 4 bases at V and 1 base at J, with 12 bases in the middle.